One and the same sample provided the 16 T cell receptor beta chains below, sequenced in a study of blood T cell repertoires in COVID-19. The table came from immunoSEQ multiplex PCR; TCRdb's copy has only in-frame clones and leaves some out. Altogether more than 45,000 clones are present, roughly 90% being singletons, with the ten largest covering around a fifth. Sequencing was carried out using peripheral blood. Source of these receptors: a woman of 80 years or more with COVID-19, enrolled during active disease.

This rearrangement joins TRBV5-1 to TRBJ1-1, with 7 positions matching TRBD1. J lost 0 bases, V lost 7 bases, and 3 bases had no gene match. There are 13 residues in the CDR3. Germline assignment: CDR1 SGHRS and CDR2 YFSETQ. CDR3 in amino acids: CASSGQLNTEAFF. In DNA, the CDR3 is TGCGCCAGCTCGGGACAGCTGAACACTGAAGCTTTCTTT.

This clone came up a few times. V is TRBV29-1 and J is TRBJ1-1; TRBD1 agrees at 7 bases. V was pared by 6 bases and J by 2 bases, with 3 bases of the junction left unmatched. The CDR3 extends over 12 amino acids. Germline V gene data show CDR1 as SQVTM and CDR2 as ANQGSEA. CDR3 sequence (DNA): TGCAGCGTCGGACAGGTCAACACTGAAGCTTTCTTT. This codes for CSVGQVNTEAFF.

The CDR3 region is CASSESSSSNQPQHF. Written as DNA, the CDR3 is TGCGCCAGCAGTGAGTCGTCAAGCTCCAATCAGCCCCAGCATTTT. J is TRBJ1-5 and V is TRBV10-2, with D uncertain. Deletions cut 0 bases from V and 3 bases from J, with 9 bases between. The CDR3 is 15 residues long. The germline V gene encodes CDR1 WSHSY and CDR2 SAAADI.

Here the CDR3 DNA reads TGTGCCAGCAGCTTAGCTTGGGAGAACTATGGCTACACCTTC. It encodes CASSLAWENYGYTF. This chain links TRBV11-2 with TRBJ1-2; no definite D call. The CDR3 length is 14 residues. Germline lookup yields CDR1 SGHAT and CDR2 FQNNGV. The V end lost 1 base, the J end lost 2 bases, and 8 bases lay between the germline ends.

The chain links TRBV6-1 to TRBJ1-5; D ambiguous. There are 15 residues in the CDR3. The germline V and J ends were trimmed by 1 base and 4 bases, with 11 bases remaining between them. The germline CDR1 and CDR2 sequences are MNHNS and SASEGT. The CDR3 DNA reads as TGTGCCAGCAGTGAAGAACAGTACCTAAATCAGCCCCAGCATTTT. Translating gives CASSEEQYLNQPQHF.

The J gene is TRBJ1-5, the V gene TRBV19; no reliable D call. The CDR3 sequence is 14 residues long. Trimming pared 2 bases from V and 0 bases from J, leaving 5 bases between. The germline gives CDR1 LNHDA, CDR2 SQIVND (reference sequence). CDR3 protein: CASSIHGSNQPQHF. The CDR3 DNA reads TGTGCCAGTAGTATACACGGTAGCAATCAGCCCCAGCATTTT.

This rearrangement joins TRBV7-9 to TRBJ2-1, with no clear D. The CDR3 spans 13 residues. Between the trimmed V and J ends, which lost 3 bases and 10 bases, there was a span of 13 bases. Germline lookup yields CDR1 SEHNR and CDR2 FQNEAQ (reference sequence). The CDR3 nucleotides are TGTGCCAGCAGCTTCTCCCAACCCGGGGAGCAGTTCTTC. Its protein is CASSFSQPGEQFF.

The gene calls are TRBV12-3 or TRBV12-4 and TRBJ1-2; D possibly corresponds to TRBD1 (5 bases). Between the trimmed V and J ends, which lost 3 bases and 8 bases, there was a span of 10 bases. This CDR3 contains 12 residues. CDR3 DNA: TGTGCCAGCAGTTTGGGGGGATCAGGCTACACCTTC. Residues: CASSLGGSGYTF.

The chain has TRBV7-9 and TRBJ1-2; D gene unclear. Germline values: CDR1 SEHNR, CDR2 FQNEAQ (reference sequence). The CDR3 length is 17 residues. V was pared by 2 bases and J by 0 bases, with 16 bases between. CDR3 DNA: TGTGCCAGCAGCTTATCCGGCAGGCGGGCCACTAACTATGGCTACACCTTC. Translation: CASSLSGRRATNYGYTF. Variable domain in full (rest from reference TRBV7-9 and TRBJ1-2): DTGVSQNPRHKITKRGQNVTFRCDPISEHNRLYWYRQTLGQGPEFLTYFQNEAQLEKSRLLSDRFSAERPKGSFSTLEIQRTEQGDSAMYLCASSLSGRRATNYGYTFGSGTRLTVV.

This rearrangement joins TRBV5-8 to TRBJ1-6, with 7 bases fitting TRBD1. This CDR3 has 14 amino acids. Germline CDR1 is SGHTS and CDR2 is YDEGEE. V gave up 2 bases and J gave up 7 bases; unmatched junction bases: 3. CDR3 coding DNA: TGTGCCAGCAGCTTACGACAGGGAAATTCACCCCTCCACTTT. It codes for CASSLRQGNSPLHF.

V usage is TRBV6-5 and J usage is TRBJ1-1; no definite D call. Trimming cost V 8 bases and J 0 bases, with 13 bases left between them. This CDR3 region has 14 residues. The germline V gene has CDR1 MNHEY and CDR2 SVGAGI. The CDR3 is CASSLGRLNTEAFF. The CDR3 DNA is TGTGCCAGCTCACTAGGACGTCTGAACACTGAAGCTTTCTTT.

This clone was seen only once. The DNA of the CDR3 is TGTGCTAGTGGCGACAGGGGACGCGGAGAGCCCCAGCATTTT. Its translation is CASGDRGRGEPQHF. The chain links TRBV12-5 to TRBJ1-5; 8 positions agree with TRBD1. Germline V gene lookup returns CDR1 LGHNT and CDR2 FRNRAP. CDR3 length: 14 residues. The J segment lost 8 bases and the V segment lost 6 bases, leaving 9 bases of the junction unmatched.

The chain carries TRBV30 and TRBJ2-5; 9 positions match TRBD1. CDR1 and CDR2 from the germline V gene are GTSNPN and SVGIG (reference sequence). J lost 4 bases, V lost 5 bases, and 2 bases had no gene match. The CDR3 length is 12 residues. CDR3 protein: CAWAGQGETQYF. For the CDR3, the DNA is TGTGCCTGGGCGGGACAGGGAGAGACCCAGTACTTC.

This rearrangement joins TRBV5-1 to TRBJ2-5; 9 nucleotides align to TRBD1. Germline values: CDR1 SGHRS, CDR2 YFSETQ. Trimming at V came to 4 bases and at J to 2 bases, leaving 3 bases not matched to a gene. This CDR3 comprises 14 residues. The DNA for the CDR3 is TGCGCCAGCAGCCCCGGGACAGGGCAAGAGACCCAGTACTTC. It yields the protein CASSPGTGQETQYF.

V and J are TRBV2 and TRBJ2-7; D is perhaps TRBD2 (7 bases). This CDR3 is 14 amino acids long. V lost 6 bases and J lost 2, with 14 bases in between. Germline CDR1 SNHLY, CDR2 FYNNEI. The CDR3 DNA is TGTGCCAGCAGCTACAGGGAGGGACCCTACGAGCAGTACTTC. This encodes CASSYREGPYEQYF.

The table lists this clone with a few counts. The rearrangement joins TRBV29-1 to TRBJ1-1, with a tentative D call TRBD1 (6 bases). Germline V gives CDR1 SQVTM, CDR2 ANQGSEA. V was cut by 0 bases and J by 11 bases, with 22 bases left in between. CDR3 size: 15 residues. CDR3 loop: CSVEDMGAVHSAAFF. In DNA, the CDR3 is TGCAGCGTTGAAGACATGGGGGCAGTACATTCGGCTGCTTTCTTT. The full variable domain, its missing parts supplied by reference TRBV29-1 and TRBJ1-1, is SAVISQKPSRDICQRGTSLTIQCQVDSQVTMMFWYRQQPGQSLTLIATANQGSEATYESGFVIDKFPISRPNLTFSTLTVSNMSPEDSSIYLCSVEDMGAVHSAAFFGQGTRLTVV.